This T cell receptor beta chain was recovered during a study of CD8 T cells in ankylosing spondylitis. Trimming removed 4 bases at V and 6 bases at J, with 22 bases between. CDR3 size: 17 residues. Germline assignment: CDR1 SGHTS and CDR2 YDEGEE. From the 5' RACE reads, TCRdb called clonotypes with MiXCR, one entry per CDR3 protein. Of 250,000 to 300,000 distinct CDR3 sequences listed, 20% are singletons. Overall study findings and caveats: Reportedly, significant enrichment of disease-linked clones occurred in matched ankylosing spondylitis synovial fluid. Some motif variants were previously reported in reactive arthritis synovial fluid and blood.

Note on this clonotype: The antigen remains undetermined.

The sample taken for sequencing was blood, either unsorted or a sorted T cell fraction (not recorded which). This sequence was found in a male donor with ankylosing spondylitis or in good health (not recorded which). The chain carries TRBV5-8 and TRBJ1-4; D is perhaps TRBD1 (5 bases). As DNA, the CDR3 is TGTGCCAGCAGCCGGGGTCTCGCGTTTGGGGCGTATGAAAAACTGTTTTTT. Encoded protein: CASSRGLAFGAYEKLFF.